This T cell receptor beta chain was retrieved from a study of blood T cell repertoires in COVID-19. Study context: COVID-19 samples collected from the United States, Italy and Spain covered acute and convalescent phases.

The CDR3 has 16 amino acids. The V and J ends lost 0 bases and 2 bases respectively, with 12 bases between them. Germline CDR1 and CDR2: LGHNA and YNFKEQ. Assay used: immunoSEQ multiplex PCR; TCRdb lists only in-frame clones, some missing. Of approximately 230,000 clones listed, around 90% were seen once; the top ten hold 3%. Sequencing was carried out using peripheral blood. The V gene is TRBV4-2, the J gene TRBJ2-3; a possible D gene is TRBD2 (6 bases). The clonotype was recovered from a man in his late teens or twenties with active or convalescent COVID-19. This CDR3 reads CASSQDGGGNTDTQYF. The CDR3 nucleotides are TGTGCCAGCAGCCAAGATGGAGGCGGGAACACAGATACGCAGTATTTT.